Each of the 8 T cell receptor beta chains below was sequenced from the same sample in a study of cytomegalovirus exposure and HLA in healthy donors. With 60 Vbeta and 13 Jbeta primers, the PCR was carried out. Profiled with immunoSEQ multiplex PCR; TCRdb holds only in-frame clones, not every one. The data contain some 84,000 clones, more than 60% of them singletons. Sequenced: PBMCs. The receptor set was obtained from a boy aged 5-17 years in good health and CMV-seronegative.

The V and J genes are TRBV6-5 and TRBJ1-5, with D perhaps matching TRBD1 (5 bases). Germline CDR1 reads MNHEY; CDR2 reads SVGAGI. The CDR3 contains 14 residues. The ends were cut back, 6 bases at V and 3 bases at J, with 12 bases in the middle. CDR3 DNA sequence: TGTGCCAGCAGCCCGGAACAGGCCAATCAGCCCCAGCATTTT. It is translated as CASSPEQANQPQHF.

V is TRBV18 and J is TRBJ1-3; D gene unclear. Trimming left V 5 bases short and J 2 bases short, with 7 bases between. CDR1 and CDR2 from the germline V gene are KGHSH and LQKENI. The CDR3 length is 13 residues. This CDR3 is CASSGPPGNTIYF. CDR3 DNA: TGTGCCAGCTCAGGGCCGCCTGGAAACACCATATATTTT.

V gene TRBV4-3 combines with J gene TRBJ2-7; 12 nucleotides agree with TRBD2. Trimming cost V 1 base and J 1 base; bases outside gene matches: 2. CDR3 length equals 16 residues. From germline, CDR1 is LGHNA and CDR2 YSLEER. The CDR3 region is CASSQGTSGDSYEQYF. DNA of the CDR3: TGCGCCAGCAGCCAAGGGACTAGCGGGGATTCCTACGAGCAGTACTTC.

The V and J genes are TRBV7-9 and TRBJ1-5, with TRBD1 identical over 7 bases. The CDR3 sequence is 17 residues long. Germline V gene sequence: CDR1 SEHNR, CDR2 FQNEAQ (reference sequence). V was pared by 1 base and J by 4 bases, with 10 bases of the junction left unmatched. The CDR3 reads CASSLGLEAGGNQPQHF. In DNA, the CDR3 is TGTGCCAGCAGCTTAGGGCTCGAGGCAGGGGGTAATCAGCCCCAGCATTTT.

The rearrangement joins TRBV5-4 to TRBJ2-3; D is undetermined. Between the trimmed V and J ends, which lost 0 bases and 0 bases, there was a span of 8 bases. The CDR3 runs 15 residues. CDR1 SGHNT and CDR2 YYREEE come from the germline V gene (reference sequence). CDR3 coding DNA: TGTGCCAGCAGCTTGGACAGAGCCAGCACAGATACGCAGTATTTT. Amino acids: CASSLDRASTDTQYF.

The chain uses TRBV6-5 and TRBJ1-6, with 9 bases fitting TRBD1. The CDR3 runs 15 residues. V lost 5 bases and J lost 2; bases outside the gene matches: 1. Germline V gene lookup returns CDR1 MNHEY and CDR2 SVGAGI. The CDR3 DNA is TGTGCCAGCAGTGGGGACAGGGCCTATAATTCACCCCTCCACTTT. It specifies CASSGDRAYNSPLHF.

This chain joins TRBV6-5 and TRBJ2-3; TRBD2 matches at 10 bases. The CDR3 length is 14 residues. Trimming at V came to 6 bases and at J to 5 bases, leaving 5 bases not matched to a gene. The germline V gene encodes CDR1 MNHEY and CDR2 SVGAGI. The CDR3 region is CASRPAGGGDTQYF. The CDR3 coding sequence is TGTGCCAGCAGGCCAGCGGGAGGGGGAGATACGCAGTATTTT.

This clone was counted a few times. The chain couples TRBV5-4 to TRBJ2-1, with TRBD2 matching over 16 bases. Looked up from germline, CDR1 is SGHNT and CDR2 is YYREEE (reference sequence). J gave up 10 bases and V 3 bases, and 4 bases lay outside the gene matches. This CDR3 is built from 15 residues. The CDR3 protein is CASSWGLAGGSEQFF. Written as DNA, the CDR3 is TGTGCCAGCAGCTGGGGACTAGCGGGAGGGAGCGAGCAGTTCTTC.